A selection of T cell receptor beta chains follows, all from one sample in a study of shared clonotypes between healthy human individuals. Produced via immunoSEQ multiplex PCR; TCRdb's table is partial and in-frame only. Among 950,000 to 1,300,000 clones listed, about 70% were seen once. Input material: memory CD4+ T cells sorted from blood. The receptors were sampled from a man aged 18 to 30 in good health. The CDR3 runs from the conserved cysteine through the conserved F or W. The order of the fields is clone size, D gene, J gene, V gene, CDR3 DNA, CDR3 protein. The D gene is left open where the match is weak. Size is stated for part of the rows, as once, few or many counts, or as a class when the clone is expanded.

abundance: -; d_gene: -; j_gene: TRBJ2-2; v_gene: TRBV18; CDR3nt: TGTGCCAGCTCACCAAGGGGCACCGGGGAGCTGTTTTTT; CDR3aa: CASSPRGTGELFF
abundance: -; d_gene: -; j_gene: TRBJ2-2; v_gene: TRBV18; CDR3nt: TGTGCCAGCTCACGAAAGGCCGAGAACACCGGGGAGCTGTTTTTT; CDR3aa: CASSRKAENTGELFF
abundance: -; d_gene: -; j_gene: TRBJ1-1; v_gene: TRBV18; CDR3nt: TGTGCCAGCTCACCCGGACATCAGAACACTGAAGCTTTCTTT; CDR3aa: CASSPGHQNTEAFF
abundance: -; d_gene: -; j_gene: TRBJ2-3; v_gene: TRBV10-3; CDR3nt: TGTGCCATCAGCACGGGGGGCGTCACAGATACGCAGTATTTT; CDR3aa: CAISTGGVTDTQYF
abundance: -; d_gene: -; j_gene: TRBJ1-4; v_gene: TRBV2; CDR3nt: TGTGCCAGCGATAGGACCCTGGCAACTAATGAAAAACTGTTTTTT; CDR3aa: CASDRTLATNEKLFF
abundance: -; d_gene: -; j_gene: TRBJ2-7; v_gene: TRBV19; CDR3nt: TGTGCCAGTAGTTTTGGGGACGGGTACGAGCAGTACTTC; CDR3aa: CASSFGDGYEQYF
abundance: once; d_gene: TRBD2; j_gene: TRBJ2-7; v_gene: TRBV7-2; CDR3nt: TGTGCCAGCAGCTTGGGGGTAGCGGGACTCTACGAGCAGTACTTC; CDR3aa: CASSLGVAGLYEQYF
abundance: -; d_gene: -; j_gene: TRBJ1-6; v_gene: TRBV5-5; CDR3nt: TGTGCCAGCAGCCCGCCGCGGGCTAATTCACCCCTCCACTTT; CDR3aa: CASSPPRANSPLHF
abundance: -; d_gene: -; j_gene: TRBJ1-2; v_gene: TRBV6-6; CDR3nt: TGTGCCAGCAGTTACCGGGGCGGTAACTATGGCTACACCTTC; CDR3aa: CASSYRGGNYGYTF
abundance: -; d_gene: -; j_gene: TRBJ1-5; v_gene: TRBV6-5; CDR3nt: TGTGCCAGCAGCCCCCGGGGGCGCAATCAGCCCCAGCATTTT; CDR3aa: CASSPRGRNQPQHF
abundance: -; d_gene: TRBD1; j_gene: TRBJ2-1; v_gene: TRBV2; CDR3nt: TGTGCCAGCAGTGACAGGGGGCGCAGGGTCAATGAGCAGTTCTTC; CDR3aa: CASSDRGRRVNEQFF
abundance: -; d_gene: -; j_gene: TRBJ2-3; v_gene: TRBV7-9; CDR3nt: TGTGCCAGCAGCCCACTGTCCACAGATACGCAGTATTTT; CDR3aa: CASSPLSTDTQYF
abundance: -; d_gene: -; j_gene: TRBJ1-2; v_gene: TRBV30; CDR3nt: TGTGCCGGGTATGGACAGTCCTATGGCTACACCTTC; CDR3aa: CAGYGQSYGYTF
abundance: -; d_gene: TRBD1; j_gene: TRBJ1-1; v_gene: TRBV11-2; CDR3nt: TGTGCCAGCAGCTTGACAGGGGGATGGAACACTGAAGCTTTCTTT; CDR3aa: CASSLTGGWNTEAFF
abundance: -; d_gene: -; j_gene: TRBJ2-6; v_gene: TRBV30; CDR3nt: TGTGCCTCCTCAGGGAACGCTGGGGCCAACGTCCTGACTTTC; CDR3aa: CASSGNAGANVLTF
abundance: -; d_gene: TRBD1; j_gene: TRBJ2-6; v_gene: TRBV5-4; CDR3nt: TGTGCCAGCAGCAAGGGTGGGGGACAGAGCTCTGGGGCCAACGTCCTGACTTTC; CDR3aa: CASSKGGGQSSGANVLTF